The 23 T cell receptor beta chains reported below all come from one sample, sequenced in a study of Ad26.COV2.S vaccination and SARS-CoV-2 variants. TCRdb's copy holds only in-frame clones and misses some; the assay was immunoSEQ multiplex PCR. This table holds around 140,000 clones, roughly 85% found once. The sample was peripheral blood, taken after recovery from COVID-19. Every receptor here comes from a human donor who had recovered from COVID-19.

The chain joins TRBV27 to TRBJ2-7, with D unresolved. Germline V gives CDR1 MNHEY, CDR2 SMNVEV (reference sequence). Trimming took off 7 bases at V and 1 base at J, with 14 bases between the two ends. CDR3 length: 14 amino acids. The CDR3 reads CASKWLITSYEQYF. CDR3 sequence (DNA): TGTGCCAGCAAATGGCTCATCACGTCCTACGAGCAGTACTTC.

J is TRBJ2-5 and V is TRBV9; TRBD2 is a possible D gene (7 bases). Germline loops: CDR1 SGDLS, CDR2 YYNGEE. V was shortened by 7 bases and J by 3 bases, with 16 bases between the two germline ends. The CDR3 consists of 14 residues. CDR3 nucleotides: TGTGCCAGCGCGGGGGCCAGCCCTAAAGAGACCCAGTACTTC. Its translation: CASAGASPKETQYF.

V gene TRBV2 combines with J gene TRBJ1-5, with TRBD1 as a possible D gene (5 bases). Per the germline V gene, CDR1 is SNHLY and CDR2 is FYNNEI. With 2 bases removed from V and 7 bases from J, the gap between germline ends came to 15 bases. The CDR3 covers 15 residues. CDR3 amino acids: CASSENSRAGQPQHF. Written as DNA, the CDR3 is TGTGCCAGCAGTGAAAATAGCAGGGCAGGGCAGCCCCAGCATTTT.

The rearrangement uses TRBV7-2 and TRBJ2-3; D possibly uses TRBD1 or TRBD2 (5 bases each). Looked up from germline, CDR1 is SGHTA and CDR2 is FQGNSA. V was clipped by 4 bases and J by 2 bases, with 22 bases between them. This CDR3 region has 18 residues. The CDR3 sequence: CASSSPGWRGANTDTQYF. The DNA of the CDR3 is TGTGCCAGCAGCTCCCCGGGGTGGCGAGGGGCGAACACAGATACGCAGTATTTT.

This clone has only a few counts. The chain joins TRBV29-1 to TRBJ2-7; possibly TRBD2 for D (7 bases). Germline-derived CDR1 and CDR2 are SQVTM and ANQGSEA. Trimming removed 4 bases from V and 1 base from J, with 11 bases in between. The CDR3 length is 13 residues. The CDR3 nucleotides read TGCAGCGTTGCTGAGGGGGGGTCCTACGAGCAGTACTTC. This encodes CSVAEGGSYEQYF.

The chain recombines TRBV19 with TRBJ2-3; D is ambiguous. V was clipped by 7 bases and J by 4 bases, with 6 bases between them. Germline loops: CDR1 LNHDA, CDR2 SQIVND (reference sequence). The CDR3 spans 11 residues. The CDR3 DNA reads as TGTGCCAGTACTGCCTCAGATACGCAGTATTTT. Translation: CASTASDTQYF.

CDR3 bases: TGTGCCAGCTCGCCTGAGGGCCCTCAGCCCCAGCATTTT. This codes for CASSPEGPQPQHF. The J gene is TRBJ1-5, the V gene TRBV7-8; no clear D gene. This CDR3 is 13 amino acids long. The germline V gene has CDR1 SGHVS and CDR2 FQNEAQ. The V and J ends lost 8 bases and 6 bases respectively, with 14 bases between them.

CDR3 DNA sequence: TGTGCCAGAAGCTTGATTGGGCTCGTCCAGCCCCAGCATTTT. Protein product: CARSLIGLVQPQHF. The chain recombines TRBV5-3 with TRBJ1-5, with unresolved D. TRBV5-3 is an ORF; its function is uncertain. Trimming removed 1 base from V and 7 bases from J, with 12 bases in between. This CDR3 is built from 14 residues.

The CDR3 here is CATSRVRALDETQYF. The DNA for the CDR3 is TGTGCCACCAGCAGAGTTCGGGCCCTTGACGAGACCCAGTACTTC. V usage is TRBV15 and J usage is TRBJ2-5; D call uncertain. V dropped 1 base and J dropped 5 bases, with 14 bases sitting between them. Germline CDR1 LNHNV, CDR2 YYDKDF (reference sequence). The CDR3 is 15 amino acids.

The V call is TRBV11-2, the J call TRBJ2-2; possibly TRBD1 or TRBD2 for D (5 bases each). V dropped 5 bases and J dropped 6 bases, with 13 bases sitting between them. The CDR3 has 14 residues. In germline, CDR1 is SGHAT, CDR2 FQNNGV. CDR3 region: CASSGGPAAGELFF. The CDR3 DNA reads TGTGCCAGCAGCGGGGGTCCTGCGGCCGGGGAGCTGTTTTTT. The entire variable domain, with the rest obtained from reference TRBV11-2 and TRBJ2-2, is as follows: EAGVAQSPRYKIIEKRQSVAFWCNPISGHATLYWYQQILGQGPKLLIQFQNNGVVDDSQLPKDRFSAERLKGVDSTLKIQPAKLEDSAVYLCASSGGPAAGELFFGEGSRLTVL.

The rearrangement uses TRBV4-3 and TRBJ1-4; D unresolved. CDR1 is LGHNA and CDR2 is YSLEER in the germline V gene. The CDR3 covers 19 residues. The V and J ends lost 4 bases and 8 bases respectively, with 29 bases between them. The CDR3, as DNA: TGCGCCAGCAGCCGGGAGACATATGGGGAGGCTTTGGGGAGGGAAAAACTGTTTTTT. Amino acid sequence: CASSRETYGEALGREKLFF.

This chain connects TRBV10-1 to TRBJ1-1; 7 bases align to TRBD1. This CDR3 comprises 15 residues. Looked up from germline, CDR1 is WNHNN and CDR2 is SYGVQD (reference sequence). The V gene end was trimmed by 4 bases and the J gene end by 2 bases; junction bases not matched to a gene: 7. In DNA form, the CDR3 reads TGCGCCAGCAGTGCTTTCGAAGGGGGCAACACTGAAGCTTTCTTT. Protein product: CASSAFEGGNTEAFF.

The chain's CDR3 is CASSLEVNEQFF. CDR3 nucleotide sequence: TGTGCCAGCAGCTTAGAGGTCAATGAGCAGTTCTTC. V gene TRBV11-2 combines with J gene TRBJ2-1; D ambiguous. V was pared by 0 bases and J by 6 bases, with 3 bases between. Germline CDR1 and CDR2: SGHAT and FQNNGV. This CDR3 is built from 12 residues. The full variable domain, completed using reference TRBV11-2 and TRBJ2-1, is EAGVAQSPRYKIIEKRQSVAFWCNPISGHATLYWYQQILGQGPKLLIQFQNNGVVDDSQLPKDRFSAERLKGVDSTLKIQPAKLEDSAVYLCASSLEVNEQFFGPGTRLTVL.

CDR3 amino acids: CASSLEGLRDGYTF. The CDR3 DNA sequence: TGTGCCAGCAGCTTAGAGGGTCTCCGGGATGGCTACACCTTC. This chain links TRBV11-2 with TRBJ1-2; D remains unclear. CDR1 is SGHAT and CDR2 is FQNNGV in the germline V gene. V was trimmed by 0 bases and J by 6 bases, leaving 11 bases between them. CDR3 length: 14 residues.

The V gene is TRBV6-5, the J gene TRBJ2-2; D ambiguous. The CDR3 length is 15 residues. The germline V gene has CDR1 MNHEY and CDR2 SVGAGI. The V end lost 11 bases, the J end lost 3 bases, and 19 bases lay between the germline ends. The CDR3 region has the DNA TGTGCCGCGCAGGAAGGCAGCCCGGACACCGGGGAGCTGTTTTTT. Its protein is CAAQEGSPDTGELFF.

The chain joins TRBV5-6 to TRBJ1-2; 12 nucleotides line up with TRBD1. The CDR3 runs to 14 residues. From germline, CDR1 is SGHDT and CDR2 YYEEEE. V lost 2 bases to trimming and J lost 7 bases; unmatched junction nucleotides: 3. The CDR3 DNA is TGTGCCAGCAGCTTCGGGACAGGGGGCAGTGGCTACACCTTC. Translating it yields CASSFGTGGSGYTF.

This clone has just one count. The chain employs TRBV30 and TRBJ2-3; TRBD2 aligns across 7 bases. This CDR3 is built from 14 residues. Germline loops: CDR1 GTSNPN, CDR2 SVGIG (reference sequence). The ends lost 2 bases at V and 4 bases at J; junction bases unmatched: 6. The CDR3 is CAWSNRGEPDTQYF. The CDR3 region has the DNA TGTGCCTGGAGTAATCGGGGGGAGCCAGATACGCAGTATTTT.

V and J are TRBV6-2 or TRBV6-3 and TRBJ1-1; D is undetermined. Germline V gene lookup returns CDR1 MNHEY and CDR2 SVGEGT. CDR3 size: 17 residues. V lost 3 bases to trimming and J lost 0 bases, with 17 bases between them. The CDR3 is CASSYSQEELMNTEAFF. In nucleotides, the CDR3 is TGTGCCAGCAGTTATTCCCAAGAAGAACTAATGAACACTGAAGCTTTCTTT.

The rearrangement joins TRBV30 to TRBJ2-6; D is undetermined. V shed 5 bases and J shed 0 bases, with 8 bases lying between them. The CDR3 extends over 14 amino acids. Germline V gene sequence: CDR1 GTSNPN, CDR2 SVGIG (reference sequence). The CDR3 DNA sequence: TGTGCCTGGGACTCCCTCTCTGGGGCCAACGTCCTGACTTTC. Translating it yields CAWDSLSGANVLTF.

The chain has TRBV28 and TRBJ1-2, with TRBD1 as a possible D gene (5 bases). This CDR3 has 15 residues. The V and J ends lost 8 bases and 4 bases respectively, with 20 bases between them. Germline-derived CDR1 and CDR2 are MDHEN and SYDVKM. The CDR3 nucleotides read TGTGCCAGCGGGGCCGGGACGTTAGGAGGCTATGGCTACACCTTC. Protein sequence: CASGAGTLGGYGYTF.

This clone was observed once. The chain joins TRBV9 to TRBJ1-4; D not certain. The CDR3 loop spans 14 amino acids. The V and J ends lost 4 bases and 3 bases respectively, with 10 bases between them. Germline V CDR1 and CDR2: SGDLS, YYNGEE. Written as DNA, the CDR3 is TGTGCCAGCAGCAAGGGTGTGTCTAATGAAAAACTGTTTTTT. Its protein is CASSKGVSNEKLFF.

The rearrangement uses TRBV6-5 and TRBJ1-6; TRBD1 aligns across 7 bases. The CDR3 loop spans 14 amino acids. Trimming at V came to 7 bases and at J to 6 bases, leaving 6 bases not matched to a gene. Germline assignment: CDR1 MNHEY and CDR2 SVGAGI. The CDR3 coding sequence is TGTGCCAGCACTCTCGGGACAGTTAATTCACCCCTCCACTTT. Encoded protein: CASTLGTVNSPLHF.

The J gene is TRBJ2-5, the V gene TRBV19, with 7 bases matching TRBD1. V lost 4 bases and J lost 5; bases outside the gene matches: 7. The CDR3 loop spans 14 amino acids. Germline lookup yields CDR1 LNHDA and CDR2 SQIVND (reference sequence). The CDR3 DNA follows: TGTGCCAGTAGTAACAGGGGTGGTTGGGAGACCCAGTACTTC. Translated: CASSNRGGWETQYF. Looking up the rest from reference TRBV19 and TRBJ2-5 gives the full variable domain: DGGITQSPKYLFRKEGQNVTLSCEQNLNHDAMYWYRQDPGQGLRLIYYSQIVNDFQKGDIAEGYSVSREKKESFPLTVTSAQKNPTAFYLCASSNRGGWETQYFGPGTRLLVL.